Following are 18 T cell receptor beta chains from one sample sequenced in a study of T cells in localized non-small cell lung cancer. The data were produced by immunoSEQ multiplex PCR, yet TCRdb's version contains in-frame clones alone and is incomplete. The sample records about 92,000 clones, under 95% being singletons. Sequenced here: PBMCs, sampled before any cancer treatment. The receptors come from a woman aged 35 to 69 with stage II squamous cell lung carcinoma.

This rearrangement joins TRBV6-1 to TRBJ2-3; no firm D call. Germline loops: CDR1 MNHNS, CDR2 SASEGT. This CDR3 has 14 residues. Trimming removed 4 bases at V and 2 bases at J, with 10 bases between. The CDR3 loop reads CASSGLTSTDTQYF. Written as DNA, the CDR3 is TGTGCCAGCAGTGGACTTACTTCCACAGATACGCAGTATTTT.

On this clone: One end of the junction varies from germline; a read error may be responsible. The chain carries TRBV27 and TRBJ2-5; D gene ambiguous. CDR1 is MNHEY, CDR2 SMNVEV, per germline (reference sequence). This CDR3 contains 16 residues. The CDR3 here is CASSLSLTTSREAQYF. In DNA form, the CDR3 reads TGTGCCAGCAGTTTATCTCTAACCACGTCAAGAGAGGCCCAGTACTTC.

The chain employs TRBV10-2 and TRBJ2-1; D not certain. CDR1 and CDR2 from the germline V gene are WSHSY and SAAADI. The CDR3 totals 13 residues. V was clipped by 3 bases and J by 8 bases, with 11 bases between them. The chain's CDR3 is CASSETPRDEQFF. CDR3 coding DNA: TGCGCCAGCAGTGAAACCCCCCGGGATGAGCAGTTCTTC.

This clone is medium-sized (0.01 to 0.1%) by share. The rearrangement joins TRBV27 to TRBJ1-1; D is possibly TRBD1 (5 bases). Germline V gives CDR1 MNHEY, CDR2 SMNVEV (reference sequence). The CDR3 runs to 14 residues. V was pared by 0 bases and J by 5 bases, with 10 bases between. The CDR3 protein is CASSLSKGWTEAFF. In DNA form, the CDR3 reads TGTGCCAGCAGTTTATCAAAGGGGTGGACTGAAGCTTTCTTT.

The CDR3 nucleotides read TGTGCCAGTAGTATTCGGGAAAGCTCCTACAATGAGCAGTTCTTC. As protein: CASSIRESSYNEQFF. The rearrangement links TRBV19 to TRBJ2-1, with D perhaps TRBD2 (5 bases). Germline lookup yields CDR1 LNHDA and CDR2 SQIVND (reference sequence). The V end was cut by 3 bases, the J end by 0 bases, with 9 bases between. The CDR3 has 15 residues.

This clone was seen once. This chain links TRBV5-4 with TRBJ2-7; 12 positions match TRBD2. Trimming at V came to 4 bases and at J to 4 bases, leaving 9 bases not matched to a gene. CDR3 length: 16 residues. Germline V gene lookup returns CDR1 SGHNT and CDR2 YYREEE (reference sequence). CDR3 residues: CASSIRLAGVSYEQYF. The CDR3 bases are TGTGCCAGCAGCATCCGACTAGCGGGAGTGAGTTACGAGCAGTACTTC.

This sequence joins TRBV28 and TRBJ1-3; no clear D gene. The V end lost 9 bases, the J end lost 0 bases, and 18 bases lay between the germline ends. The germline gives CDR1 MDHEN, CDR2 SYDVKM. The length of the CDR3 is 16 residues. CDR3 coding DNA: TGTGCCAGTTGCATTAATTGGCATAACTCTGGAAACACCATATATTTT. The encoded protein is CASCINWHNSGNTIYF.

The chain recombines TRBV7-9 with TRBJ2-1; no firm D call. This CDR3 region has 12 residues. Germline V gives CDR1 SEHNR, CDR2 FQNEAQ (reference sequence). The V end lost 4 bases, the J end lost 7 bases, and 8 bases lay between the germline ends. CDR3 DNA sequence: TGTGCCAGCAGCTCTCTAGGGAATGAGCAGTTCTTC. Translated: CASSSLGNEQFF.

The chain employs TRBV28 and TRBJ1-6; TRBD1 is a possible D gene (5 bases). Looked up from germline, CDR1 is MDHEN and CDR2 is SYDVKM. The CDR3 totals 18 residues. The V gene lost 3 bases and the J gene lost 7 bases, with 22 bases spanning the gap. The CDR3 sequence: CASSFPLGQALRNSPLHF. CDR3 sequence (DNA): TGTGCCAGCAGTTTCCCCTTGGGGCAAGCCCTCAGGAATTCACCCCTCCACTTT.

The chain recombines TRBV15 with TRBJ2-4; 9 nucleotides line up with TRBD1. Unmatched junction bases numbered 11, after V lost 5 bases and J lost 3 bases. The CDR3 loop spans 17 amino acids. Germline assignment: CDR1 LNHNV and CDR2 YYDKDF (reference sequence). For the CDR3, the DNA is TGTGCCACCAGCGGATCCCCATGGACAGGGGACAAAAACATTCAGTACTTC. Residues: CATSGSPWTGDKNIQYF.

The chain links TRBV20-1 to TRBJ2-3; D unclear. CDR1 is DFQATT, CDR2 SNEGSKA, per germline (reference sequence). Trimming took 3 bases from V and 6 from J, leaving 4 bases between them. There are 10 residues in the CDR3. In DNA form, the CDR3 reads TGCAGTGCTAGTTTGGATACGCAGTATTTT. Translating it yields CSASLDTQYF.

The chain employs TRBV2 and TRBJ1-2, with D unclear. Germline V gives CDR1 SNHLY, CDR2 FYNNEI. This CDR3 contains 14 residues. V dropped 5 bases and J dropped 6 bases, with 16 bases sitting between them. CDR3 sequence: CASSSRRNDDGYTF. CDR3 DNA sequence: TGTGCCAGCAGTTCGAGACGCAACGACGATGGCTACACCTTC.

This clone was recorded a few times. This chain joins TRBV28 and TRBJ2-5; a weak D match, TRBD2 (6 bases). With 8 bases removed from V and 7 bases from J, the gap between germline ends came to 17 bases. Germline V gene lookup returns CDR1 MDHEN and CDR2 SYDVKM. The CDR3 totals 13 residues. The CDR3: CASFGLFKGTQYF. DNA of the CDR3: TGTGCCAGCTTTGGACTATTTAAGGGGACCCAGTACTTC. Drawing the rest from reference TRBV28 and TRBJ2-5, the complete variable domain is DVKVTQSSRYLVKRTGEKVFLECVQDMDHENMFWYRQDPGLGLRLIYFSYDVKMKEKGDIPEGYSVSREKKERFSLILESASTNQTSMYLCASFGLFKGTQYFGPGTRLLVL.

The V call is TRBV9, the J call TRBJ2-7, with TRBD1 as a possible D gene (5 bases). This CDR3 spans 14 amino acids. CDR1 and CDR2 from the germline V gene are SGDLS and YYNGEE. V lost 0 bases, J lost 7 bases, and 14 bases lay in between. CDR3 DNA sequence: TGTGCCAGCAGCGTAGCAGGGCCGAACTCTGAGCAGTACTTC. Its protein is CASSVAGPNSEQYF. The full variable domain, its missing parts supplied by reference TRBV9 and TRBJ2-7, is DSGVTQTPKHLITATGQRVTLRCSPRSGDLSVYWYQQSLDQGLQFLIQYYNGEERAKGNILERFSAQQFPDLHSELNLSSLELGDSALYFCASSVAGPNSEQYFGPGTRLTVT.

The rearrangement uses TRBV15 and TRBJ1-1; D is possibly TRBD1 (5 bases). The germline V and J ends were trimmed by 1 base and 1 base, with 19 bases remaining between them. The CDR3 consists of 18 residues. From germline, CDR1 is LNHNV and CDR2 YYDKDF (reference sequence). The DNA of the CDR3 is TGTGCCACCAGCAGAGGACTCCCACTCGGGGGGAGGAACACTGAAGCTTTCTTT. Its protein product is CATSRGLPLGGRNTEAFF. The full variable domain, rest sourced from reference TRBV15 and TRBJ1-1, is DAMVIQNPRYQVTQFGKPVTLSCSQTLNHNVMYWYQQKSSQAPKLLFHYYDKDFNNEADTPDNFQSRRPNTSFCFLDIRSPGLGDTAMYLCATSRGLPLGGRNTEAFFGQGTRLTVV.

The chain couples TRBV30 to TRBJ2-7; D may be TRBD1 (6 bases). The CDR3 spans 12 residues. Germline V gene lookup returns CDR1 GTSNPN and CDR2 SVGIG (reference sequence). V was trimmed by 2 bases and J by 9 bases, leaving 14 bases between them. Here the CDR3 reads CAWSLKQGGQYF. CDR3 coding DNA: TGTGCCTGGAGTCTTAAACAGGGCGGGCAGTACTTC.

This rearrangement joins TRBV14 to TRBJ2-7; D call uncertain. This CDR3 is 12 amino acids long. V was shortened by 4 bases and J by 6 bases, with 10 bases between the two germline ends. Germline V gene sequence: CDR1 SGHDN, CDR2 FVKESK. CDR3 coding DNA: TGTGCCAGCAGCCCTTCTCACGTCGAGCAGTACTTC. Protein: CASSPSHVEQYF.

The chain links TRBV7-2 to TRBJ2-3; D unresolved. V was cut by 5 bases and J by 3 bases, with 9 bases left in between. Germline V gene data show CDR1 as SGHTA and CDR2 as FQGNSA. The CDR3 runs 13 residues. In DNA form, the CDR3 reads TGTGCCAGCAGCCCCCTTAGGACAGATACGCAGTATTTT. Its protein is CASSPLRTDTQYF.